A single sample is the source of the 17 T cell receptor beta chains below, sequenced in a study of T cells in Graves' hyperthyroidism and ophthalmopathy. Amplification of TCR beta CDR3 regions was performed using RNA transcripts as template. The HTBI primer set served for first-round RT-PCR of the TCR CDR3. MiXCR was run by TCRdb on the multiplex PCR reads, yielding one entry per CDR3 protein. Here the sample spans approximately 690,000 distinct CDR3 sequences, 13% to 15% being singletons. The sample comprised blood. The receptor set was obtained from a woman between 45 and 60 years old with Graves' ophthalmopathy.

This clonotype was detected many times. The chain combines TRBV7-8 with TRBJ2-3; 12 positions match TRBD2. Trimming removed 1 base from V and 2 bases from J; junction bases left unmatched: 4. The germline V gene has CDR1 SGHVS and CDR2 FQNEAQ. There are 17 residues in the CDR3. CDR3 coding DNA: TGTGCCAGCAGCTTAGGGACTAGCGGGATCAACACAGATACGCAGTATTTT. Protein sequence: CASSLGTSGINTDTQYF.

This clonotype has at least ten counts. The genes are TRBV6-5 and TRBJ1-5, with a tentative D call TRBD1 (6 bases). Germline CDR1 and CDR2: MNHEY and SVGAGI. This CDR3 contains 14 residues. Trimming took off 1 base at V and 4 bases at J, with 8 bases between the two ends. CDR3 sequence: CASSYLGTNQPQHF. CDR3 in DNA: TGTGCCAGCAGTTACTTAGGGACAAATCAGCCCCAGCATTTT.

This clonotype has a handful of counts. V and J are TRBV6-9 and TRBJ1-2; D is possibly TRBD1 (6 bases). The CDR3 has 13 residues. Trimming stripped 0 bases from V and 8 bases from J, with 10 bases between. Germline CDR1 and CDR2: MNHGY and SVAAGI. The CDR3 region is CASSYSPGHGYTF. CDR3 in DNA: TGTGCCAGCAGTTATTCCCCGGGACACGGCTACACCTTC.

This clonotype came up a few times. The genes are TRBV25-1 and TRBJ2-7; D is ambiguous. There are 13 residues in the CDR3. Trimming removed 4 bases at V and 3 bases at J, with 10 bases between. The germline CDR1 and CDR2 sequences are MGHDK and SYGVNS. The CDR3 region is CASSASADYEQYF. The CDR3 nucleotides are TGTGCCAGCAGTGCCTCCGCGGACTACGAGCAGTACTTC.

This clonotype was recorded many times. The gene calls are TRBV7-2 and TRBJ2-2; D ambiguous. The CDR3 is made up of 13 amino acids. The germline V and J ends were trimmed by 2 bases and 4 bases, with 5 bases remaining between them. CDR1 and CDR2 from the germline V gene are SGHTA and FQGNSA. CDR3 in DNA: TGTGCCAGCAGCTTAATCTTCACCGGGGAGCTGTTTTTT. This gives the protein CASSLIFTGELFF.

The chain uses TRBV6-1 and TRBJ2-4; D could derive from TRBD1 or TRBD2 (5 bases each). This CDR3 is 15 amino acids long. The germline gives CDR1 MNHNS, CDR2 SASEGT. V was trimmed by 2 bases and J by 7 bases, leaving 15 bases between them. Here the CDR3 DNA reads TGTGCCAGCAGTGAACCGGGACGGAGATTTAACATTCAGTACTTC. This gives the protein CASSEPGRRFNIQYF.

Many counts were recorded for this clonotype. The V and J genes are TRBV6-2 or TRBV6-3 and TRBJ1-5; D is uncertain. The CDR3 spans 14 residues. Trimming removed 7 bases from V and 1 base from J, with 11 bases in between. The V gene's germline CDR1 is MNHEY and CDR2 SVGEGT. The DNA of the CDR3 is TGTGCCAGCAAGAATCCGGGAAGCAATCAGCCCCAGCATTTT. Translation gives CASKNPGSNQPQHF.

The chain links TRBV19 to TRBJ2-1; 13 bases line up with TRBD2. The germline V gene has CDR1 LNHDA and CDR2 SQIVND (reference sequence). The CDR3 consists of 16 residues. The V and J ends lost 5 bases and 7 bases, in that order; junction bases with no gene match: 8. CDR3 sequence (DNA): TGTGCCAGTAGTCCCACACTAGCGGGAGGGCGTAATGAGCAGTTCTTC. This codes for CASSPTLAGGRNEQFF. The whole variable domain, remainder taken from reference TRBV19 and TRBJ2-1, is DGGITQSPKYLFRKEGQNVTLSCEQNLNHDAMYWYRQDPGQGLRLIYYSQIVNDFQKGDIAEGYSVSREKKESFPLTVTSAQKNPTAFYLCASSPTLAGGRNEQFFGPGTRLTVL.

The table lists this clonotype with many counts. CDR3 protein: CASSSRTLRGHEKLFF. DNA for the CDR3: TGTGCCAGCAGTTCCCGGACACTCCGGGGGCATGAAAAACTGTTTTTT. V and J are TRBV28 and TRBJ1-4; weak D call: TRBD1 (6 bases). The CDR3 length is 16 residues. Germline V gene data show CDR1 as MDHEN and CDR2 as SYDVKM. With 4 bases removed from V and 6 bases from J, the gap between germline ends came to 18 bases.

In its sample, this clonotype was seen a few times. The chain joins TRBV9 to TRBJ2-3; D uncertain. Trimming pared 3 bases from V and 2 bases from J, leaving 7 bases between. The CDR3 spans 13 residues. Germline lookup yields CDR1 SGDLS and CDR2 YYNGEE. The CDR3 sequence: CASSARLTDTQYF. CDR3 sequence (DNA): TGTGCCAGCAGCGCCCGTCTCACAGATACGCAGTATTTT.

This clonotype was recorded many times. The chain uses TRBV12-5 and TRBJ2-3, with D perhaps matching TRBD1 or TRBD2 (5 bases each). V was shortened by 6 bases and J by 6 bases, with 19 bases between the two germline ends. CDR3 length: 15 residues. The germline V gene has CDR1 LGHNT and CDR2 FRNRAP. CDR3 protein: CASGFPDSGADTQYF. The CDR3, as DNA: TGTGCTAGTGGATTTCCGGACTCCGGGGCGGATACGCAGTATTTT.

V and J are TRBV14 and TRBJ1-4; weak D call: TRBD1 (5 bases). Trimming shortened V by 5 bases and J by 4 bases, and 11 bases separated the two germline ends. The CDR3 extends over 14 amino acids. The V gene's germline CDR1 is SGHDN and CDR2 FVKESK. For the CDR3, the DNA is TGTGCCAGCAGCGCTCGACAGTTTAATGAAAAACTGTTTTTT. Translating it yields CASSARQFNEKLFF.

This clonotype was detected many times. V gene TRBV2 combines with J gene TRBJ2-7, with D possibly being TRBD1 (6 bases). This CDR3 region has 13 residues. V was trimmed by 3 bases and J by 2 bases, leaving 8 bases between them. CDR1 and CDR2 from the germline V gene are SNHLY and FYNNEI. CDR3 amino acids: CASSDRGTYEQYF. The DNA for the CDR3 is TGTGCCAGCAGTGACAGGGGCACCTACGAGCAGTACTTC.

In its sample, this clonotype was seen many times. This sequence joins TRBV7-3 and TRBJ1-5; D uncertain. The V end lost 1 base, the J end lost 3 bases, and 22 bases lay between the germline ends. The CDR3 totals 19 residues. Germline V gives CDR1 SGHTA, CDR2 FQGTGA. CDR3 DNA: TGTGCCAGCAGCTTAATCGGGTTTTGGCGGGGAATTACCAATCAGCCCCAGCATTTT. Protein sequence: CASSLIGFWRGITNQPQHF.

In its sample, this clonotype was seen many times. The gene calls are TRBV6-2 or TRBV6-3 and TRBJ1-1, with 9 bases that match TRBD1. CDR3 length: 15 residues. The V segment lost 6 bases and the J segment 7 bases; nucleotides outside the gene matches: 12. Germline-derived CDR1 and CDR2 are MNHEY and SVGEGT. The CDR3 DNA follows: TGTGCCAGCAGACGGGACAGGGCCCCGAATAGTGAAGCTTTCTTT. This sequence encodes CASRRDRAPNSEAFF.

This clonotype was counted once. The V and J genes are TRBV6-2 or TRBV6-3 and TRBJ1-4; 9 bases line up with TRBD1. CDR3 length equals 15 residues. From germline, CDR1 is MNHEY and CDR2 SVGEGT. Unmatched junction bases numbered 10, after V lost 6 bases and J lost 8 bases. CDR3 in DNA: TGTGCCAGCAGCTTAAACACAGGGGGCGCGGAAAAACTGTTTTTT. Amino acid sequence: CASSLNTGGAEKLFF.

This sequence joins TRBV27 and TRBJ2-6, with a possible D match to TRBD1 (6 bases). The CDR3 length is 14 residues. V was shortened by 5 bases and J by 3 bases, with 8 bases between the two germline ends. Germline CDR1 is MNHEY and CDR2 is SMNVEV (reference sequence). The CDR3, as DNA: TGTGCCAGCAGTCGACAGGTTGGGGCCAACGTCCTGACTTTC. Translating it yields CASSRQVGANVLTF.